Following are 18 T cell receptor beta chains from one sample sequenced in a study of T-cell memory formation after mild COVID-19. TCRdb re-derived calls from the 5' RACE reads in MiXCR, one entry per CDR3 protein. The table includes about 270,000 distinct CDR3 sequences, approximately 15% detected once. What was sequenced was PBMCs or a T cell subset sorted from them (not recorded which). These receptors were obtained from an adult woman who had mild COVID-19 (a few samples of this study predate the infection). Cell type and time point are not known.

This clonotype was detected many times. The chain combines TRBV15 with TRBJ2-7, with D possibly called TRBD1 or TRBD2 (5 bases each). The CDR3 runs 15 residues. In germline, CDR1 is LNHNV, CDR2 YYDKDF (reference sequence). The V gene lost 0 bases and the J gene lost 2 bases, with 11 bases spanning the gap. CDR3 DNA: TGTGCCACCAGCAGAGATTCGGGGCTAGCCTACGAGCAGTACTTC. Translation gives CATSRDSGLAYEQYF.

The V call is TRBV12-3 or TRBV12-4, the J call TRBJ1-5; tentatively, D is TRBD1 (6 bases). The CDR3 runs to 15 residues. Between the trimmed V and J ends, which lost 4 bases and 4 bases, there was a span of 14 bases. CDR3 DNA: TGTGCCAGCAGTTGGGGGGCACAGGCAAATCAGCCCCAGCATTTT. It yields the protein CASSWGAQANQPQHF.

The chain recombines TRBV28 with TRBJ2-7, with 8 bases identical to TRBD1. The CDR3 length is 13 residues. The V segment lost 7 bases and the J segment 2 bases; nucleotides outside the gene matches: 4. Germline CDR1 MDHEN, CDR2 SYDVKM. The CDR3 region has the DNA TGTGCCAGCACCAAACAGGGGGCCTACGAGCAGTACTTC. Amino acid sequence: CASTKQGAYEQYF.

Only a few counts were recorded for this clonotype. The chain employs TRBV24-1 and TRBJ2-2; unclear D gene. The V end lost 10 bases, the J end lost 5 bases, and 7 bases lay between the germline ends. Germline loops: CDR1 KGHDR, CDR2 SFDVKD. The CDR3 sequence is 11 residues long. The DNA of the CDR3 is TGTGCCACTAACACGACCGGGGAGCTGTTTTTT. This sequence encodes CATNTTGELFF.

The chain combines TRBV12-3 or TRBV12-4 with TRBJ2-1; D might be TRBD2 (6 bases). This CDR3 comprises 15 residues. Trimming stripped 3 bases from V and 6 bases from J, with 15 bases between. CDR3 in amino acids: CASSLEGQVVNEQFF. The CDR3 nucleotides are TGTGCCAGCAGTTTGGAGGGGCAAGTTGTCAATGAGCAGTTCTTC.

Comments on this clonotype: At one end the junction does not follow the germline gene, possibly because of a read error. This chain joins TRBV24-1 and TRBJ2-1; 9 bases match TRBD2. CDR1 and CDR2 (germline): KGHDR, SFDVKD. The CDR3 runs 15 residues. This CDR3 reads CASSRGSGSDNEQFF. CDR3 nucleotides: TGTGCCTCCAGCCGGGGTAGCGGGAGTGACAATGAGCAGTTCTTC.

The CDR3 DNA sequence: TGTGCCATCAAGACGGGACAGGGTAGTGGCTACACCTTC. It is translated as CAIKTGQGSGYTF. This sequence joins TRBV10-3 and TRBJ1-2; TRBD1 matches at 9 bases. Germline lookup yields CDR1 ENHRY and CDR2 SYGVKD. This CDR3 has 13 residues. The V gene end was trimmed by 7 bases and the J gene end by 7 bases; junction bases not matched to a gene: 7.

This clonotype was recorded a few times. V usage is TRBV24-1 and J usage is TRBJ2-1; the match to TRBD1 covers 8 bases. The CDR3 totals 13 residues. Per germline, CDR1 KGHDR and CDR2 SFDVKD. Trimming cost V 4 bases and J 7 bases; bases outside gene matches: 2. CDR3 DNA sequence: TGTGCCACCAGTGAGGACAGGGCAAATGAGCAGTTCTTC. Protein product: CATSEDRANEQFF.

Only one count was recorded for this clonotype. The V call is TRBV5-1, the J call TRBJ1-1; D unresolved. The germline CDR1 and CDR2 sequences are SGHRS and YFSETQ. The CDR3 spans 14 residues. The V end was cut by 0 bases, the J end by 2 bases, with 8 bases between. The CDR3 reads CASSLAQANTEAFF. CDR3 DNA sequence: TGCGCCAGCAGCTTGGCGCAGGCCAACACTGAAGCTTTCTTT.

The table lists this clonotype with a few counts. The chain couples TRBV3-1 to TRBJ1-1; D uncertain. The V and J ends lost 0 bases and 8 bases respectively, with 16 bases between them. The length of the CDR3 is 15 residues. CDR1 is LGHDT, CDR2 YNNKEL, per germline (reference sequence). In DNA, the CDR3 is TGTGCCAGCAGCCAAGATCAGGTCAGCCGTGCCGAAGCTTTCTTT. It translates to CASSQDQVSRAEAFF.

The chain couples TRBV12-3 or TRBV12-4 to TRBJ2-7; D remains ambiguous. CDR3 length equals 14 residues. V was clipped by 1 base and J by 3 bases, with 10 bases between them. DNA for the CDR3: TGTGCCAGCAGTTTAGGGGCCATCGACTACGAGCAGTACTTC. Translating it yields CASSLGAIDYEQYF.

This clonotype was recorded a few times. The J gene is TRBJ2-3, the V gene TRBV7-7; TRBD2 matches 11 bases. The CDR3 runs to 16 residues. The V gene's germline CDR1 is SSHAT and CDR2 FNYEAQ (reference sequence). V trimming: 2 bases; J trimming: 6 bases; junction bases outside the gene matches: 7. The CDR3 sequence is CASSLNSGGAGDTQYF. CDR3 coding DNA: TGTGCCAGCAGCTTAAATAGCGGGGGGGCCGGGGATACGCAGTATTTT.

There are a few counts of this clonotype. This chain links TRBV20-1 with TRBJ2-1; 13 nucleotides line up with TRBD2. Germline values: CDR1 DFQATT, CDR2 SNEGSKA (reference sequence). V was pared by 3 bases and J by 6 bases, with 5 bases of the junction left unmatched. This CDR3 region has 15 residues. Here the CDR3 reads CSARLTSGGPNEQFF. Here the CDR3 DNA reads TGCAGTGCTAGGTTGACTAGCGGGGGGCCCAATGAGCAGTTCTTC.

This clonotype was observed at least ten times. The chain links TRBV18 to TRBJ2-7, with TRBD1 identical over 7 bases. The V gene's germline CDR1 is KGHSH and CDR2 LQKENI. The CDR3 extends over 13 amino acids. V shed 5 bases and J 6 bases; nucleotides not matched to a gene: 7. The CDR3: CASSSTGVSEQYF. CDR3 nucleotide sequence: TGTGCCAGCTCATCAACAGGGGTTAGCGAGCAGTACTTC.

This clonotype was observed a few times. V usage is TRBV5-1 and J usage is TRBJ2-2, with TRBD1 as a possible D gene (5 bases). The CDR3 spans 15 residues. Germline V lookup: CDR1 SGHRS, CDR2 YFSETQ. V was pared by 0 bases and J by 4 bases, with 10 bases between. The CDR3 nucleotides read TGCGCCAGCAGCTTGGACAGGCGAGGCACCGGGGAGCTGTTTTTT. It specifies CASSLDRRGTGELFF.

The chain links TRBV29-1 to TRBJ1-1, with D tentatively TRBD1 (6 bases). The CDR3 contains 13 residues. The germline V and J ends were trimmed by 7 bases and 2 bases, with 14 bases remaining between them. Per germline, CDR1 SQVTM and CDR2 ANQGSEA. The DNA of the CDR3 is TGCAGCGGGGGGCCGGGATTAAACACTGAAGCTTTCTTT. Its translation is CSGGPGLNTEAFF.

This CDR3 is CSARVAGGYEQFF. DNA of the CDR3: TGCAGTGCTAGAGTGGCAGGGGGATACGAGCAGTTCTTC. The chain employs TRBV20-1 and TRBJ2-1; 7 bases agree with TRBD1. J gave up 10 bases and V 1 base, and 7 bases lay outside the gene matches. The CDR3 covers 13 residues. Germline values: CDR1 DFQATT, CDR2 SNEGSKA (reference sequence).

This clonotype was observed many times. The chain couples TRBV5-1 to TRBJ2-1; TRBD1 matches 8 bases. V dropped 0 bases and J dropped 7; count of bases not matched to a gene: 6. The CDR3 is 15 amino acids. CDR1 is SGHRS, CDR2 YFSETQ, per germline. CDR3 loop: CASSLATTGANEQFF. In DNA, the CDR3 is TGCGCCAGCAGCTTGGCGACGACAGGGGCTAATGAGCAGTTCTTC.